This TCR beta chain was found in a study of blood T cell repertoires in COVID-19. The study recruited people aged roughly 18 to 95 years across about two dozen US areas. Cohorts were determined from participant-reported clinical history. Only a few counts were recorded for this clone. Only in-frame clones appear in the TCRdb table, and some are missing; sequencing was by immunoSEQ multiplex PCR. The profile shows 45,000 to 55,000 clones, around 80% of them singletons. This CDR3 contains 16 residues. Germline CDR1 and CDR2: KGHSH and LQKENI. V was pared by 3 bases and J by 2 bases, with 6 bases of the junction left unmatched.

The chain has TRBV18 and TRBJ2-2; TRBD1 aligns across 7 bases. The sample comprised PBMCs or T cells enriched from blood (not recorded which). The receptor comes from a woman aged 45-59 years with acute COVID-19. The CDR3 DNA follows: TGTGCCAGCTCACCCCGGACAGGAGCCAACACCGGGGAGCTGTTTTTT. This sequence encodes CASSPRTGANTGELFF.